This is a list of T cell receptor beta chains from one sample in a study of shared clonotypes between healthy human individuals. The assay was immunoSEQ multiplex PCR, and TCRdb's table has in-frame clones only and misses some. The repertoire consists of 2 million to 3 million clones, with approximately 93% occurring once and the leading ten covering roughly 0.39%. Sample: naive CD4+ T cells from PBMCs. Receptors originate from a man in his late teens or twenties in good health. Some clones in this sample may be carry-over from other donors' samples. Both conserved end residues are part of each CDR3. The D gene is left open where the match is weak. Size tells how often a clone was seen (once, few, many) or the class of an expanded clone, and some rows leave it out.

v_gene: TRBV2
j_gene: TRBJ2-2
abundance: .
len: 13
d_gene: .
CDR3nt: TGTGCCAGCATCTCGGACATTGCCGGGGAGCTGTTTTTT
CDR3aa: CASISDIAGELFF

v_gene: TRBV5-1
j_gene: TRBJ2-3
abundance: .
len: 15
d_gene: .
CDR3nt: TGCGCCAGCAGCCTACAGGGAGGCGAACCAGATACGCAGTATTTT
CDR3aa: CASSLQGGEPDTQYF

v_gene: TRBV7-8
j_gene: TRBJ2-7
abundance: .
len: 17
d_gene: .
CDR3nt: TGTGCCAGCAGCCAGATCCTCGGACCGTATGAATCCTACGAGCAGTACTTC
CDR3aa: CASSQILGPYESYEQYF

v_gene: TRBV30
j_gene: TRBJ1-6
abundance: .
len: 14
d_gene: .
CDR3nt: TGTGCCTGGAGCCTGCGTCCGTCGCCATCACCCCTCCACTTT
CDR3aa: CAWSLRPSPSPLHF

v_gene: TRBV6-1
j_gene: TRBJ2-4
abundance: once
len: 14
d_gene: .
CDR3nt: TGTGCCAGCAGTGGCGGACGAGGCAAAAACATTCAGTACTTC
CDR3aa: CASSGGRGKNIQYF

v_gene: TRBV2
j_gene: TRBJ1-4
abundance: .
len: 14
d_gene: .
CDR3nt: TGTGCCAGCAGTGTTGGTGGGTGGGGTGAAAAACTGTTTTTT
CDR3aa: CASSVGGWGEKLFF

v_gene: TRBV5-1
j_gene: TRBJ1-2
abundance: .
len: 13
d_gene: .
CDR3nt: TGCGCCAGCAGCTTGACCGCTAACTATGGCTACACCTTC
CDR3aa: CASSLTANYGYTF

v_gene: TRBV5-1
j_gene: TRBJ2-3
abundance: .
len: 15
d_gene: .
CDR3nt: TGCGCCAGCAGCTTAGGACCATTTAGCACAGATACGCAGTATTTT
CDR3aa: CASSLGPFSTDTQYF

v_gene: TRBV27
j_gene: TRBJ1-1
abundance: .
len: 16
d_gene: .
CDR3nt: TGTGCCAGCCGAAGCTTGCCCCAGGGTAGGGCCACTGAAGCTTTCTTT
CDR3aa: CASRSLPQGRATEAFF

v_gene: TRBV2
j_gene: TRBJ2-1
abundance: .
len: 15
d_gene: TRBD1
CDR3nt: TGTGCCAGCAGTGGACAGGGAAGCTCCTACAATGAGCAGTTCTTC
CDR3aa: CASSGQGSSYNEQFF

v_gene: TRBV18
j_gene: TRBJ2-3
abundance: .
len: 13
d_gene: .
CDR3nt: TGTGCCAGCTCACCCCCTCCTCCAGATACGCAGTATTTT
CDR3aa: CASSPPPPDTQYF

v_gene: TRBV29-1
j_gene: TRBJ1-1
abundance: .
len: 13
d_gene: TRBD1
CDR3nt: TGCAGCGTGCTGACAGGGACGAACACTGAAGCTTTCTTT
CDR3aa: CSVLTGTNTEAFF

v_gene: TRBV11-3
j_gene: TRBJ2-7
abundance: .
len: 15
d_gene: .
CDR3nt: TGTGCCAGCAGCTTCCCATGGTCCCCCTCCTACGAGCAGTACTTC
CDR3aa: CASSFPWSPSYEQYF

v_gene: TRBV10-1
j_gene: TRBJ1-3
abundance: .
len: 15
d_gene: TRBD1
CDR3nt: TGCGCCAGCAGTGAGGAAGGGGGCAGAGGAAACACCATATATTTT
CDR3aa: CASSEEGGRGNTIYF

v_gene: TRBV7-2
j_gene: TRBJ2-5
abundance: .
len: 15
d_gene: .
CDR3nt: TGTGCCAGCAGCCTAGAGGGACAAGAAATAGAGACCCAGTACTTC
CDR3aa: CASSLEGQEIETQYF

v_gene: TRBV2
j_gene: TRBJ2-3
abundance: .
len: 15
d_gene: TRBD2
CDR3nt: TGTGCCAGCAGCCCTAGCGGGAGGGTTGGAGATACGCAGTATTTT
CDR3aa: CASSPSGRVGDTQYF

v_gene: TRBV19
j_gene: TRBJ2-7
abundance: .
len: 14
d_gene: TRBD1
CDR3nt: TGTGCCAGTAGTCATACAGGGGGCTCCTACGAGCAGTACTTC
CDR3aa: CASSHTGGSYEQYF

v_gene: TRBV7-2
j_gene: TRBJ2-1
abundance: .
len: 16
d_gene: .
CDR3nt: TGTGCCAGCAGCTTATCCGCACAGAGCTCCTACAATGAGCAGTTCTTC
CDR3aa: CASSLSAQSSYNEQFF

v_gene: TRBV5-3
j_gene: TRBJ1-5
abundance: .
len: 14
d_gene: .
CDR3nt: TGTGCCAGCAGCTTACCGGGAGGCGGTCAGCCCCAGCATTTT
CDR3aa: CASSLPGGGQPQHF

v_gene: TRBV19
j_gene: TRBJ1-1
abundance: .
len: 17
d_gene: .
CDR3nt: TGTGCCAGTAGGTCATCAAGTTTTGGAGGGGGAAGCGGTGAAGCTTTCTTT
CDR3aa: CASRSSSFGGGSGEAFF

v_gene: TRBV27
j_gene: TRBJ2-7
abundance: .
len: 19
d_gene: TRBD2
CDR3nt: TGTGCCAGCAGTTTCCATGGAGGGCTAGCGGGAGGGCCTAGGTACGAGCAGTACTTC
CDR3aa: CASSFHGGLAGGPRYEQYF

v_gene: TRBV4-3
j_gene: TRBJ2-3
abundance: .
len: 15
d_gene: .
CDR3nt: TGCGCCAGCAGCCAAGGACTAGGGGGGGCAGATACGCAGTATTTT
CDR3aa: CASSQGLGGADTQYF

v_gene: TRBV30
j_gene: TRBJ2-3
abundance: .
len: 14
d_gene: TRBD2
CDR3nt: TGTGCCTGGAGTCCTAGCGGAGGCACAGATACGCAGTATTTT
CDR3aa: CAWSPSGGTDTQYF

v_gene: TRBV5-1
j_gene: TRBJ1-4
abundance: .
len: 16
d_gene: .
CDR3nt: TGCGCCAGCAGCCGGGGAGGCACAGGACCTAATGAAAAACTGTTTTTT
CDR3aa: CASSRGGTGPNEKLFF

v_gene: TRBV5-1
j_gene: TRBJ1-1
abundance: .
len: 14
d_gene: .
CDR3nt: TGCGCCAGCAGCTTGGCCGCGGAGAACACTGAAGCTTTCTTT
CDR3aa: CASSLAAENTEAFF

v_gene: TRBV5-1
j_gene: TRBJ2-3
abundance: once
len: 17
d_gene: TRBD2
CDR3nt: TGCGCCAGCAGCCCCCTCCTAGCGGGAGCTAGCACAGATACGCAGTATTTT
CDR3aa: CASSPLLAGASTDTQYF

v_gene: TRBV4-3
j_gene: TRBJ2-2
abundance: .
len: 16
d_gene: TRBD2
CDR3nt: TGCGCCAGCAGCCAACCTAGCGGGAGTCTCCACGGGGAGCTGTTTTTT
CDR3aa: CASSQPSGSLHGELFF

v_gene: TRBV11-2
j_gene: TRBJ1-4
abundance: .
len: 15
d_gene: .
CDR3nt: TGTGCCAGCAGCTCCAGCAGGGCCTTTAATGAAAAACTGTTTTTT
CDR3aa: CASSSSRAFNEKLFF

v_gene: TRBV2
j_gene: TRBJ1-5
abundance: .
len: 14
d_gene: TRBD1
CDR3nt: TGTGCCAGCAGGGGGACAGGGGGCGATCAGCCCCAGCATTTT
CDR3aa: CASRGTGGDQPQHF

v_gene: TRBV6-6
j_gene: TRBJ2-7
abundance: once
len: 14
d_gene: .
CDR3nt: TGTGCCAGCAGTTACACGGGGCAGCGCTACGAGCAGTACTTC
CDR3aa: CASSYTGQRYEQYF

v_gene: TRBV9
j_gene: TRBJ2-1
abundance: .
len: 13
d_gene: .
CDR3nt: TGTGCCAGCAGCGTAGCCAGCAGCAATGAGCAGTTCTTC
CDR3aa: CASSVASSNEQFF

v_gene: TRBV29-1
j_gene: TRBJ2-6
abundance: .
len: 14
d_gene: .
CDR3nt: TGCAGCGTCCGGGGCCTCTCTGGGGCCAACGTCCTGACTTTC
CDR3aa: CSVRGLSGANVLTF

v_gene: TRBV7-8
j_gene: TRBJ1-1
abundance: .
len: 14
d_gene: .
CDR3nt: TGTGCCAGCAGCAGAGGCACAGGGCCCACTGAAGCTTTCTTT
CDR3aa: CASSRGTGPTEAFF

v_gene: TRBV18
j_gene: TRBJ2-3
abundance: .
len: 18
d_gene: TRBD2
CDR3nt: TGTGCCAGCTCACCGCTTTTAGGGATTCCACTAGCGGCAGATACGCAGTATTTT
CDR3aa: CASSPLLGIPLAADTQYF

v_gene: TRBV7-2
j_gene: TRBJ2-5
abundance: .
len: 13
d_gene: .
CDR3nt: TGTGCCAGCAGCTTAGACAGACAAGAGACCCAGTACTTC
CDR3aa: CASSLDRQETQYF

v_gene: TRBV18
j_gene: TRBJ2-3
abundance: .
len: 16
d_gene: .
CDR3nt: TGTGCCAGCTCACCGACCGGGACGACCGTTGGGGATACGCAGTATTTT
CDR3aa: CASSPTGTTVGDTQYF

v_gene: TRBV21-1
j_gene: TRBJ1-2
abundance: .
len: 15
d_gene: .
CDR3nt: TGTGCCAGCAGCAATTGGGCGGCTCCCAACTATGGCTACACCTTC
CDR3aa: CASSNWAAPNYGYTF

v_gene: TRBV28
j_gene: TRBJ1-4
abundance: once
len: 13
d_gene: TRBD1
CDR3nt: TGTGCCAGCAGTCCCGGGACAGCCGAAAAACTGTTTTTT
CDR3aa: CASSPGTAEKLFF

v_gene: TRBV28
j_gene: TRBJ2-7
abundance: .
len: 12
d_gene: .
CDR3nt: TGTGCCAGCAGTTCGGGGCCCTACGAGCAGTACTTC
CDR3aa: CASSSGPYEQYF

v_gene: TRBV5-5
j_gene: TRBJ2-1
abundance: .
len: 13
d_gene: .
CDR3nt: TGTGCCAGCAGTCCCTACACCTACAATGAGCAGTTCTTC
CDR3aa: CASSPYTYNEQFF

v_gene: TRBV29-1
j_gene: TRBJ2-7
abundance: .
len: 14
d_gene: .
CDR3nt: TGCAGCGCAGCGGGGAGACAGGGCCTGGGGGAGCAGTACTTC
CDR3aa: CSAAGRQGLGEQYF

v_gene: TRBV19
j_gene: TRBJ1-5
abundance: .
len: 14
d_gene: TRBD1
CDR3nt: TGTGCCAGTCGGGGACAGCATAGCAATCAGCCCCAGCATTTT
CDR3aa: CASRGQHSNQPQHF

v_gene: TRBV7-3
j_gene: TRBJ2-1
abundance: .
len: 16
d_gene: .
CDR3nt: TGTGCCAGCAGCTGGGGCGGACGGGGTCTCTACAATGAGCAGTTCTTC
CDR3aa: CASSWGGRGLYNEQFF

v_gene: TRBV19
j_gene: TRBJ2-4
abundance: .
len: 15
d_gene: .
CDR3nt: TGTGCCAGTAGTTCCTTAGCAGCAGCCAAAAACATTCAGTACTTC
CDR3aa: CASSSLAAAKNIQYF

v_gene: TRBV7-3
j_gene: TRBJ1-3
abundance: .
len: 15
d_gene: .
CDR3nt: TGTGCCAGCAGCTTAAATATAGGCTCTGGAAACACCATATATTTT
CDR3aa: CASSLNIGSGNTIYF

v_gene: TRBV5-4
j_gene: TRBJ2-7
abundance: .
len: 13
d_gene: .
CDR3nt: TGTGCCAGCAGCCTTAGCGGAAACTACGAGCAGTACTTC
CDR3aa: CASSLSGNYEQYF

v_gene: TRBV20-1
j_gene: TRBJ1-4
abundance: .
len: 11
d_gene: .
CDR3nt: TGCAGTGCTGGACGGACTGAAAAACTGTTTTTT
CDR3aa: CSAGRTEKLFF

v_gene: TRBV6-6
j_gene: TRBJ1-1
abundance: .
len: 14
d_gene: .
CDR3nt: TGTGCCAGCAGCCTGGGGAAGGGGGGGAACGGGTCTTTCTTT
CDR3aa: CASSLGKGGNGSFF

v_gene: TRBV28
j_gene: TRBJ2-1
abundance: .
len: 15
d_gene: TRBD2
CDR3nt: TGTGCCAGCAGTGAGACTAGCGGGAGTGGCAATGAGCAGTTCTTC
CDR3aa: CASSETSGSGNEQFF

v_gene: TRBV5-1
j_gene: TRBJ2-1
abundance: .
len: 14
d_gene: TRBD2
CDR3nt: TGCGCCAGCAGCCCCGCCGGCGGGAGGGGTGAGCAGTTCTTC
CDR3aa: CASSPAGGRGEQFF

v_gene: TRBV6-1
j_gene: TRBJ1-3
abundance: .
len: 15
d_gene: TRBD1
CDR3nt: TGTGCCAGCACGGGACAGCCAGCCTCTGGAAACACCATATATTTT
CDR3aa: CASTGQPASGNTIYF

v_gene: TRBV5-1
j_gene: TRBJ2-5
abundance: .
len: 14
d_gene: TRBD2
CDR3nt: TGCGCCAGCAGCTTCGAGCGGGGGGCCGAGACCCAGTACTTC
CDR3aa: CASSFERGAETQYF

v_gene: TRBV27
j_gene: TRBJ2-3
abundance: .
len: 14
d_gene: .
CDR3nt: TGTGCCAGCAGCAGGGGTACTAGCACAGATACGCAGTATTTT
CDR3aa: CASSRGTSTDTQYF

v_gene: TRBV5-1
j_gene: TRBJ1-5
abundance: .
len: 16
d_gene: TRBD1
CDR3nt: TGCGCCAGCAGCTTGACAGGGGGGGATAGCAATCAGCCCCAGCATTTT
CDR3aa: CASSLTGGDSNQPQHF

v_gene: TRBV28
j_gene: TRBJ2-1
abundance: .
len: 11
d_gene: .
CDR3nt: TGTGCCAGCACCCTCTACAATGAGCAGTTCTTC
CDR3aa: CASTLYNEQFF

v_gene: TRBV10-3
j_gene: TRBJ2-1
abundance: .
len: 16
d_gene: TRBD2
CDR3nt: TGTGCCATCAGTGAGTCGGGACTAGCGGGAGGAGGTGAGCAGTTCTTC
CDR3aa: CAISESGLAGGGEQFF